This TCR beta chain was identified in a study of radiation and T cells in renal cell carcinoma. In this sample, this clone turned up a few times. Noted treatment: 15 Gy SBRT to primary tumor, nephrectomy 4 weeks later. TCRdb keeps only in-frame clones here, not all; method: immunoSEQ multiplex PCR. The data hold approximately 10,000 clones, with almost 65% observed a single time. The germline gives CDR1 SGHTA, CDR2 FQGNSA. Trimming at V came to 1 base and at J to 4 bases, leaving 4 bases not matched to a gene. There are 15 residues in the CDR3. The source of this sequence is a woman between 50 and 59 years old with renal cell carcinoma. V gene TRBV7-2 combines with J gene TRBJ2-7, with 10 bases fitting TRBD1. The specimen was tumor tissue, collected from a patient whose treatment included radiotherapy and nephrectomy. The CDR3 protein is CASSLGGTGEYEQYF. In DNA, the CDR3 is TGTGCCAGCAGCTTAGGGGGGACAGGGGAATACGAGCAGTACTTC.